The 27 T cell receptor beta chains given below trace back to one sample, sequenced in a study of breast tumors, draining lymph nodes, adjacent tissues. The lymph nodes were axillary draining lymph nodes from breast cancer patients. TCRdb re-called the multiplex PCR reads with MiXCR, one entry per CDR3 protein. The table shows 250,000 or so distinct CDR3 sequences, with roughly 30% occurring only once. The sample was axillary lymph node tissue. The receptors were sampled from a female donor with breast cancer. Some clones in this sample may be carry-over from other donors' samples.

This clonotype showed up many times. The CDR3 DNA sequence: TGTGCCAGCAGACGTAATTGGAATTCACCCCTCCACTTT. Translation: CASRRNWNSPLHF. V usage is TRBV12-3 or TRBV12-4 and J usage is TRBJ1-6; no definite D call. Trimming pared 6 bases from V and 7 bases from J, leaving 10 bases between. This CDR3 has 13 amino acids.

Note on this clonotype: The junction differs from germline at one of its ends, possibly a read error. The gene calls are TRBV2 and TRBJ2-7; D uncertain. There are 13 residues in the CDR3. Germline CDR1 SNHLY, CDR2 FYNNEI. The CDR3 is CACREYDNYEQYF. Here the CDR3 DNA reads TGTGCCTGCAGAGAATACGACAACTACGAGCAGTACTTC.

This clonotype was seen ten or more times. V gene TRBV7-2 combines with J gene TRBJ2-1; no clear D. CDR3 size: 14 residues. Trimming stripped 1 base from V and 8 bases from J, with 12 bases between. Germline lookup yields CDR1 SGHTA and CDR2 FQGNSA. This CDR3 reads CASSLDPGSDEQFF. CDR3 sequence (DNA): TGTGCCAGCAGCTTAGACCCGGGTAGTGATGAGCAGTTCTTC.

In its sample, this clonotype was seen many times. The chain combines TRBV15 with TRBJ2-4, with D perhaps assigned TRBD1 or TRBD2 (5 bases each). The CDR3 is 14 amino acids. Trimming cost V 8 bases and J 0 bases, with 11 bases left between them. CDR1 and CDR2 (germline): LNHNV, YYDKDF (reference sequence). CDR3: CATLGDVAKNIQYF. For the CDR3, the DNA is TGTGCCACCCTTGGGGACGTAGCCAAAAACATTCAGTACTTC. Using reference TRBV15 and TRBJ2-4 for the parts outside the CDR3, the full variable domain is DAMVIQNPRYQVTQFGKPVTLSCSQTLNHNVMYWYQQKSSQAPKLLFHYYDKDFNNEADTPDNFQSRRPNTSFCFLDIRSPGLGDTAMYLCATLGDVAKNIQYFGAGTRLSVL.

With respect to this clonotype: A much larger clone lies a single base off, so this may be a read error. The genes are TRBV6-4 and TRBJ2-3, with D maybe TRBD2 (5 bases). V was shortened by 5 bases and J by 2 bases, with 11 bases between the two germline ends. CDR3 length: 14 residues. Per the germline V gene, CDR1 is MRHNA and CDR2 is SNTAGT. The CDR3 DNA sequence: TGTGCCAGCAGTCCTGAGGGTGACACAGATACGCAGTATTTT. It codes for CASSPEGDTDTQYF.

This clonotype has a count of ten or more. V is TRBV6-2 or TRBV6-3 and J is TRBJ1-2; D is uncertain. Germline loops: CDR1 MNHEY, CDR2 SVGEGT. V was clipped by 5 bases and J by 2 bases, with 6 bases between them. The CDR3 runs 12 residues. Here the CDR3 reads CASSQPNYGYTF. The CDR3 DNA reads as TGTGCCAGCAGTCAGCCGAACTATGGCTACACCTTC.

This clonotype was detected a few times. The V call is TRBV30, the J call TRBJ1-4; D unresolved. CDR3 size: 13 residues. V was clipped by 0 bases and J by 3 bases, with 5 bases between them. Germline V lookup: CDR1 GTSNPN, CDR2 SVGIG (reference sequence). The CDR3 DNA reads TGTGCCTGGAGTGTACCCCCTAATGAAAAACTGTTTTTT. This gives the protein CAWSVPPNEKLFF.

J is TRBJ1-6 and V is TRBV28; D not resolved. Trimming shortened V by 5 bases and J by 4 bases, and 9 bases separated the two germline ends. Germline V CDR1 and CDR2: MDHEN, SYDVKM. The CDR3 has 14 residues. DNA of the CDR3: TGTGCCAGCAGTCCTAGTTTATATAATTCACCCCTCCACTTT. The encoded protein is CASSPSLYNSPLHF. Full variable domain (rest looked up from reference TRBV28 and TRBJ1-6): DVKVTQSSRYLVKRTGEKVFLECVQDMDHENMFWYRQDPGLGLRLIYFSYDVKMKEKGDIPEGYSVSREKKERFSLILESASTNQTSMYLCASSPSLYNSPLHFGNGTRLTVT.

The chain couples TRBV6-1 to TRBJ2-7, with D possibly TRBD2 on 5 matching bases. In germline, CDR1 is MNHNS, CDR2 SASEGT. The CDR3 length is 15 residues. V lost 6 bases, J lost 0 bases, and 15 bases lay in between. CDR3 in amino acids: CASSPPERPSYEQYF. DNA of the CDR3: TGTGCCAGCAGCCCCCCGGAGCGGCCCTCCTACGAGCAGTACTTC.

Remarks on this clonotype: The DNA is omitted, as the CDR3 cannot be located on it reliably, and the CDR3 follows TCRdb's listing. This chain connects TRBV6-6 to TRBJ2-1. Germline values: CDR1 MNHNY, CDR2 SVGAGI (reference sequence). The CDR3 adds up to 16 amino acids, both ends counted. The CDR3 reads CASSTSTRSSYNEQFF.

This clonotype appeared many times. V and J are TRBV6-6 and TRBJ2-2; possibly TRBD2 for D (6 bases). V lost 8 bases and J lost 4, with 17 bases in between. CDR3 size: 15 residues. CDR1 MNHNY and CDR2 SVGAGI come from the germline V gene (reference sequence). Written as DNA, the CDR3 is TGTGCCAGCCGTCGGGAGTTTCTGGGCACCGGGGAGCTGTTTTTT. As protein: CASRREFLGTGELFF.

Notes on this clonotype: This may be a read error: a much more frequent sequence differs by one nucleotide. This chain uses TRBV5-4 with TRBJ1-2; a possible D gene is TRBD1 (5 bases). The CDR3 is 14 residues long. Germline V CDR1 and CDR2: SGHNT, YYREEE (reference sequence). The CDR3 loop reads CAGSTRGYNYGYTF. The CDR3 DNA sequence: TGTGCCGGCAGCACCCGGGGGTATAACTATGGCTACACCTTC.

This clonotype was seen ten or more times. This chain connects TRBV15 to TRBJ2-3, with D perhaps matching TRBD2 (6 bases). Germline V gene data show CDR1 as LNHNV and CDR2 as YYDKDF (reference sequence). This CDR3 is built from 13 residues. V was pared by 3 bases and J by 4 bases, with 8 bases between. CDR3 nucleotides: TGTGCCACCAGCAGCGGGAGTTCAGATACGCAGTATTTT. Its protein product is CATSSGSSDTQYF.

The V call is TRBV7-3, the J call TRBJ2-5; 8 nucleotides agree with TRBD2. The trim removed 7 bases at V and 2 bases at J, leaving 9 bases unmatched. CDR3 length: 15 amino acids. Germline CDR1 is SGHTA and CDR2 is FQGTGA. CDR3 sequence: CASTSQTSGQETQYF. The CDR3 DNA follows: TGTGCCAGCACCTCCCAAACTAGCGGACAAGAGACCCAGTACTTC.

This clonotype was observed many times. The rearrangement joins TRBV11-2 to TRBJ2-1; weak D call: TRBD2 (6 bases). CDR1 is SGHAT, CDR2 FQNNGV, per germline. The CDR3 length is 15 residues. V was pared by 1 base and J by 4 bases, with 11 bases between. Written as DNA, the CDR3 is TGTGCCAGCAGCTTAGGGGTTAGCGGTTACAATGAGCAGTTCTTC. Encoded protein: CASSLGVSGYNEQFF.

At least ten counts were recorded for this clonotype. V and J are TRBV19 and TRBJ2-1, with 7 nucleotides matching TRBD2. Germline V gives CDR1 LNHDA, CDR2 SQIVND (reference sequence). There are 14 residues in the CDR3. V lost 7 bases to trimming and J lost 7 bases; unmatched junction nucleotides: 10. In nucleotides, the CDR3 is TGTGCCAGTATGAGACTAGCAGGAAATAATGAGCAGTTCTTC. Protein sequence: CASMRLAGNNEQFF.

This clonotype turned up a few times. The chain uses TRBV12-3 or TRBV12-4 and TRBJ1-5; a weak D match, TRBD1 (5 bases). V was pared by 3 bases and J by 0 bases, with 15 bases between. The CDR3 is 17 amino acids. In DNA, the CDR3 is TGTGCCAGCAGTTTCACCCCTGCAGGGCGTAGCAATCAGCCCCAGCATTTT. It is translated as CASSFTPAGRSNQPQHF.

A note on this clonotype: A single base separates this from a much larger clone, so it may be a read error. This rearrangement joins TRBV5-1 to TRBJ2-5, with 10 bases identical to TRBD2. CDR1 is SGHRS and CDR2 is YFSETQ in the germline V gene. CDR3 length: 14 residues. CDR3 in amino acids: CASQRGGNQDTQYF. The CDR3 DNA sequence: TGCGCCAGTCAGCGGGGGGGAAACCAAGACACCCAGTACTTC.

This clonotype was counted many times. The chain couples TRBV19 to TRBJ2-2; D is unresolved. The germline V gene has CDR1 LNHDA and CDR2 SQIVND (reference sequence). V was clipped by 3 bases and J by 4 bases, with 12 bases between them. CDR3 size: 15 residues. The CDR3 here is CASSIRSGSTGELFF. Here the CDR3 DNA reads TGTGCCAGTAGTATTCGGTCTGGAAGCACCGGGGAGCTGTTTTTT.

This clonotype has a count of ten or more. The chain joins TRBV12-3 or TRBV12-4 to TRBJ1-6; 8 bases are a match to TRBD1. Germline trimming cut 4 bases from V and 9 bases from J; bases unmatched to any gene: 2. The CDR3 covers 13 residues. CDR3 in amino acids: CASSSGTGSPLHF. The CDR3 DNA follows: TGTGCCAGCAGTTCCGGGACAGGTTCACCCCTCCACTTT.

Only a few counts were recorded for this clonotype. One base away lies a much larger clone, so this may be a sequencing read error. The J gene is TRBJ1-3, the V gene TRBV20-1; D possibly corresponds to TRBD1 (5 bases). From germline, CDR1 is DFQATT and CDR2 SNEGSKA (reference sequence). The length of the CDR3 is 14 residues. The CDR3 reads CSALTGWGGTTIYF. Written as DNA, the CDR3 is TGCAGTGCTTTAACAGGCTGGGGGGGAACCACCATATATTTT.

This clonotype showed up many times. J is TRBJ1-2 and V is TRBV12-5; no clear D. V lost 5 bases and J 6 bases, leaving 10 bases between the germline ends. The CDR3 is 12 amino acids. Germline V gives CDR1 LGHNT, CDR2 FRNRAP. The CDR3 nucleotides are TGTGCTAGTGGTACCGGCCCGAATGGCTACACCTTC. The encoded protein is CASGTGPNGYTF.

In its sample, this clonotype was seen many times. The chain combines TRBV5-5 with TRBJ2-2, with D perhaps matching TRBD1 or TRBD2 (6 bases each). V shed 4 bases and J shed 7 bases, with 14 bases lying between them. This CDR3 contains 14 residues. Germline V gene lookup returns CDR1 SGHKS and CDR2 YYEKEE (reference sequence). The CDR3 sequence is CASSNGGVSGELFF. The CDR3 region has the DNA TGTGCCAGCAGCAACGGGGGCGTTAGCGGGGAGCTGTTTTTT.

The table lists this clonotype with many counts. This rearrangement joins TRBV20-1 to TRBJ2-7, with TRBD2 matching over 9 bases. The CDR3 length is 16 residues. Germline assignment: CDR1 DFQATT and CDR2 SNEGSKA (reference sequence). The V segment lost 2 bases and the J segment 4 bases; nucleotides outside the gene matches: 12. The CDR3 DNA reads as TGCAGTGCTAGACCCGGGACTAGCTTGTTCAGGTACGAGCAGTACTTC. Protein sequence: CSARPGTSLFRYEQYF.

At least ten counts were recorded for this clonotype. This chain links TRBV5-1 with TRBJ2-3; D unclear. Per germline, CDR1 SGHRS and CDR2 YFSETQ. The CDR3 contains 16 residues. The ends were cut back, 4 bases at V and 1 base at J, with 16 bases in the middle. CDR3 amino acids: CASSRTPEPGTDTQYF. In nucleotides, the CDR3 is TGCGCCAGCAGCCGGACCCCTGAACCGGGCACAGATACGCAGTATTTT.

The chain uses TRBV3-1 and TRBJ2-7, with D perhaps given as TRBD1 or TRBD2 (5 bases each). Germline lookup yields CDR1 LGHDT and CDR2 YNNKEL (reference sequence). Trimming pared 4 bases from V and 6 bases from J, leaving 16 bases between. The CDR3 is made up of 14 amino acids. CDR3 nucleotides: TGTGCCAGCAGCCTCCGGGACGGGCTCTCCGAGCAGTACTTC. Translation: CASSLRDGLSEQYF.

In its sample, this clonotype was seen a few times. The chain is built from TRBV19 and TRBJ2-7, with D perhaps TRBD2 (6 bases). Germline V gene sequence: CDR1 LNHDA, CDR2 SQIVND (reference sequence). Trimming removed 2 bases at V and 0 bases at J, with 11 bases between. The CDR3 loop spans 15 amino acids. CDR3 coding DNA: TGTGCCAGTAGTATACTAGCGACCAACTCCTACGAGCAGTACTTC. It yields the protein CASSILATNSYEQYF.